The 15 T cell receptor beta chains below all came from one sample that was sequenced in a study of blood T cell repertoires in COVID-19. Generated by immunoSEQ multiplex PCR, the TCRdb table keeps only in-frame clones and is missing some. The sample contains about 330,000 clones, roughly nine tenths of which appear only once. Sequenced sample: PBMCs or T cells enriched from blood (not recorded which). These receptors were obtained from a young woman who had recovered from COVID-19.

The V and J genes are TRBV11-2 and TRBJ1-2, with D tentatively TRBD1 (5 bases). V gave up 5 bases and J gave up 4 bases, with 20 bases separating them. The CDR3 runs to 16 residues. CDR1 SGHAT and CDR2 FQNNGV come from the germline V gene. CDR3 amino acids: CASSPAGGTSLYGYTF. For the CDR3, the DNA is TGTGCCAGCAGCCCGGCGGGGGGGACTTCCCTCTATGGCTACACCTTC.

This chain connects TRBV3-1 (or the pseudogene TRBV3-2) to TRBJ2-7; D is unresolved. V dropped 3 bases and J dropped 5 bases, with 14 bases sitting between them. Germline V gene data show CDR1 as LGHDT and CDR2 as YNNKEL (reference sequence). This CDR3 comprises 14 residues. The CDR3 nucleotides are TGTGCCAGCAGCCACCTCTGTGGTCAGGACGAGCAGTACTTC. It codes for CASSHLCGQDEQYF.

The chain carries TRBV28 and TRBJ2-5, with 12 positions matching TRBD1. Germline-derived CDR1 and CDR2 are MDHEN and SYDVKM. CDR3 length: 16 residues. V was clipped by 6 bases and J by 9 bases; unmatched bases: 14. In DNA form, the CDR3 reads TGTGCCAGCAGCCCCGGGACAGGGGGCCCCCCAAGGGCCCAGTACTTC. This encodes CASSPGTGGPPRAQYF.

V and J are TRBV15 and TRBJ2-3, with 11 bases aligning to TRBD1. With V trimmed by 1 base and J by 4 bases, 4 bases remained unmatched. The CDR3 has 16 residues. Germline-derived CDR1 and CDR2 are LNHNV and YYDKDF (reference sequence). This chain's CDR3 is CATSRGTGGRADTQYF. CDR3 DNA sequence: TGTGCCACCAGCAGAGGGACAGGGGGCAGGGCAGATACGCAGTATTTT.

The V gene is TRBV4-1, the J gene TRBJ1-6; unclear D gene. Germline V gene sequence: CDR1 MGHRA, CDR2 YSYEKL. V dropped 0 bases and J dropped 11 bases, with 8 bases sitting between them. The CDR3 covers 13 residues. This CDR3 is CASSQDMSAPLHF. The CDR3 nucleotides read TGCGCCAGCAGCCAAGATATGTCGGCACCCCTCCACTTT.

CDR3 in DNA: TGTGCTAGTGGTTTAAACCGGGACAGGGTGGCCACTGAAGCTTTCTTT. Protein: CASGLNRDRVATEAFF. This chain links TRBV12-5 with TRBJ1-1, with 9 nucleotides matching TRBD1. With V trimmed by 3 bases and J by 4 bases, 9 bases remained unmatched. Germline V gene data show CDR1 as LGHNT and CDR2 as FRNRAP. There are 16 residues in the CDR3.

This clone was counted a few times. The chain carries TRBV6-5 and TRBJ1-1; the D gene is possibly TRBD1 (5 bases). CDR3 size: 14 residues. The ends were cut back, 8 bases at V and 1 base at J, with 14 bases in the middle. In germline, CDR1 is MNHEY, CDR2 SVGAGI. This CDR3 is CASRRGRGNTEAFF. CDR3 bases: TGTGCCAGCCGCCGCGGGAGGGGGAACACTGAAGCTTTCTTT.

This clone was seen a single time. This rearrangement joins TRBV27 to TRBJ1-1; D unresolved. V lost 8 bases and J 1 base, leaving 17 bases between the germline ends. The CDR3 runs to 15 residues. CDR1 is MNHEY and CDR2 is SMNVEV in the germline V gene (reference sequence). In nucleotides, the CDR3 is TGTGCCAGCGGCCGGGCGGGCGGAGAGAACACTGAAGCTTTCTTT. This sequence encodes CASGRAGGENTEAFF.

V usage is TRBV30 and J usage is TRBJ1-5, with a possible D match to TRBD1 (6 bases). In germline, CDR1 is GTSNPN, CDR2 SVGIG (reference sequence). V was pared by 3 bases and J by 6 bases, with 12 bases between. CDR3 length: 13 amino acids. This CDR3 is CAWSTRGGQPQHF. CDR3 DNA: TGTGCCTGGAGCACAAGGGGGGGTCAGCCCCAGCATTTT.

V gene TRBV19 combines with J gene TRBJ2-5, with 7 bases identical to TRBD1. This CDR3 has 18 residues. Germline V gene sequence: CDR1 LNHDA, CDR2 SQIVND (reference sequence). V lost 3 bases, J lost 2 bases, and 15 bases stayed unmatched. In nucleotides, the CDR3 is TGTGCCAGTAGTATGACATTAAGACAGGGAACAGTTCAAGAGACCCAGTACTTC. This codes for CASSMTLRQGTVQETQYF.

The chain has TRBV6-5 and TRBJ1-1; no clear D gene. This CDR3 comprises 14 residues. From germline, CDR1 is MNHEY and CDR2 SVGAGI. Between the trimmed V and J ends, which lost 5 bases and 1 base, there was a span of 11 bases. The CDR3 sequence is CASSKLTENTEAFF. CDR3 nucleotides: TGTGCCAGCAGTAAGTTAACAGAGAACACTGAAGCTTTCTTT.

The V and J genes are TRBV3-1 (or the pseudogene TRBV3-2) and TRBJ1-2; no firm D call. Germline loops: CDR1 LGHDT, CDR2 YNNKEL (reference sequence). The CDR3 length is 13 residues. Trimming stripped 4 bases from V and 4 bases from J, with 10 bases between. The CDR3 bases are TGTGCCAGCAGCCCCGTTGGAGGCTATGGCTACACCTTC. It yields the protein CASSPVGGYGYTF.

J is TRBJ2-7 and V is TRBV28, with D possibly being TRBD1 (6 bases). CDR1 is MDHEN and CDR2 is SYDVKM in the germline V gene. V lost 6 bases and J 0 bases, leaving 18 bases between the germline ends. The CDR3 spans 16 residues. This CDR3 is CASRPTGQLSSYEQYF. CDR3 bases: TGTGCCAGCAGACCGACAGGACAGTTAAGCTCCTACGAGCAGTACTTC.

The J gene is TRBJ2-1, the V gene TRBV6-2 or TRBV6-3, with D uncertain. V shed 2 bases and J shed 8 bases, with 10 bases lying between them. The CDR3 totals 13 residues. In germline, CDR1 is MNHEY, CDR2 SVGEGT. CDR3 protein: CASSYREMDEQFF. The CDR3 bases are TGTGCCAGCAGTTACCGCGAGATGGATGAGCAGTTCTTC.

The genes are TRBV28 and TRBJ2-1; TRBD2 aligns across 12 bases. Germline trimming cut 7 bases from V and 6 bases from J; bases unmatched to any gene: 7. The germline gives CDR1 MDHEN, CDR2 SYDVKM. The CDR3 is 15 residues long. CDR3 nucleotide sequence: TGTGCCAGCACCTTACTAGCGGGGGGCTTCAATGAGCAGTTCTTC. Translation gives CASTLLAGGFNEQFF.